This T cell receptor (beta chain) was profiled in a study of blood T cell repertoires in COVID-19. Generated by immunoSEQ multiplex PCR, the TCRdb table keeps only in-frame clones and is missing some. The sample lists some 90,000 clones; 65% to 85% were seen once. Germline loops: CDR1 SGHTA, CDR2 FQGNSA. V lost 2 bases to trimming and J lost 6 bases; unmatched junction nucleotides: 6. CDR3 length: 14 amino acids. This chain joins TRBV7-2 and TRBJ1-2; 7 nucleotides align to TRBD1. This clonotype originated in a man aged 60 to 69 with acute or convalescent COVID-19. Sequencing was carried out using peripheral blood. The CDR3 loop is CASSLSGQPNGYTF. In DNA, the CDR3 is TGTGCCAGCAGCTTATCGGGACAGCCCAATGGCTACACCTTC.